These T cell receptor beta chains were read from a single sample in a study of beta chain features in type 1 diabetes. Assay: immunoSEQ multiplex PCR; the TCRdb copy retains only in-frame clones and omits some. The sample records fewer than 400,000 clones, roughly 8.8% being singletons. Sequenced: central memory CD4+ T cells from blood. The receptors were sampled from a man aged 25 to 40 with type 1 diabetes. Each CDR3 is given with its conserved first and last residue. D genes are given only for firm matches. Where a row states a size, it is once, few, many or the class of an expanded clone; other rows omit it.

j_call	v_call	clone_size	d_call	cdr3_aa	cdr3_nt
TRBJ1-4	TRBV7-8	few	TRBD1	CASEGQSKEKLFF	TGTGCCAGCGAGGGACAGTCAAAGGAAAAACTGTTTTTT
TRBJ2-3	TRBV7-2	NA	NA	CASSLAGSLTDTQYF	TGTGCCAGCAGCTTGGCGGGTAGCCTCACAGATACGCAGTATTTT
TRBJ1-4	TRBV2	NA	NA	CASRGGLAGKLFF	TGTGCCAGCAGAGGAGGCTTAGCAGGAAAACTGTTTTTT
TRBJ2-1	TRBV7-2	few	NA	CASSSASATNEQFF	TGTGCCAGCAGCTCAGCCTCGGCAACCAATGAGCAGTTCTTC
TRBJ1-1	TRBV6-6	NA	NA	CASMVRMNTEAFF	TGTGCCAGCATGGTCAGGATGAACACTGAAGCTTTCTTT
TRBJ1-5	TRBV7-2	NA	NA	CASSLGGVNDQPQHF	TGTGCCAGCAGCTTAGGGGGGGTTAACGATCAGCCCCAGCATTTT
TRBJ2-7	TRBV7-2	few	TRBD1	CASSSQGQGLREQYF	TGTGCCAGCAGCTCCCAGGGACAGGGGCTTCGGGAGCAGTACTTC
TRBJ2-7	TRBV28	NA	TRBD1	CASTHLSGQGLHEQYF	TGTGCCAGCACCCATCTGAGTGGACAGGGGTTGCACGAGCAGTACTTC
TRBJ1-2	TRBV5-1	few	TRBD1	CASRGQPGDYGYTF	TGCGCCAGCAGGGGACAGCCAGGGGACTATGGCTACACCTTC
TRBJ1-1	TRBV19	many	NA	CASSSGQMNTEAFF	TGTGCCAGTAGTTCCGGACAGATGAACACTGAAGCTTTCTTT
TRBJ2-3	TRBV7-2	few	NA	CASSSTASTDTQYF	TGTGCCAGCAGCTCGACGGCTAGCACAGATACGCAGTATTTT
TRBJ1-1	TRBV5-1	few	NA	CASSSMKLNTEAFF	TGCGCCAGCAGCTCTATGAAGCTGAACACTGAAGCTTTCTTT
TRBJ1-1	TRBV7-2	few	NA	CASSVGNTEAFF	TGTGCCAGCAGCGTCGGGAACACTGAAGCTTTCTTT
TRBJ2-5	TRBV7-2	few	NA	CASSLDGSGKTQYF	TGTGCCAGCAGCTTAGATGGGTCCGGAAAGACCCAGTACTTC
TRBJ2-1	TRBV11-2	NA	TRBD2	CASSLGGGASSYNEQFF	TGTGCCAGCAGCTTAGGCGGGGGGGCCAGCTCCTACAATGAGCAGTTCTTC
TRBJ2-3	TRBV7-9	few	NA	CASSWGAQDTQYF	TGTGCCAGCAGCTGGGGGGCGCAAGATACGCAGTATTTT
TRBJ2-3	TRBV6-4	NA	TRBD2	CASSDSAGRGYTQYF	TGTGCCAGCAGTGACTCGGCGGGGAGGGGATATACGCAGTATTTT
TRBJ1-4	TRBV10-1	few	TRBD1	CASSAEGDRQLLSEKLFF	TGCGCCAGCAGTGCTGAGGGGGACAGACAGTTATTAAGTGAAAAACTGTTTTTT
TRBJ1-5	TRBV19	few	NA	CASSALRSRGGNQPQHF	TGTGCCAGTAGTGCCCTAAGGAGTAGGGGAGGCAATCAGCCCCAGCATTTT
TRBJ2-5	TRBV2	few	TRBD2	CASSGGLAGLYQETQYF	TGTGCCAGCAGTGGTGGACTAGCGGGGCTTTACCAAGAGACCCAGTACTTC
TRBJ2-6	TRBV30	few	NA	CAWRGGLYSGANVLTF	TGTGCCTGGAGGGGGGGCCTCTACTCTGGGGCCAACGTCCTGACTTTC
TRBJ1-2	TRBV5-1	few	NA	CASSFGGDYGYTF	TGCGCCAGCAGCTTTGGGGGAGACTATGGCTACACCTTC
TRBJ2-6	TRBV29-1	NA	NA	CSVERGPGANVLTF	TGCAGCGTTGAACGGGGTCCTGGGGCCAACGTCCTGACTTTC